The entry that follows covers one T cell receptor (beta chain) sequence. What it recognizes is unknown. The sample belongs to a study of cytomegalovirus exposure and HLA in healthy donors. Background on the study: Both the 120 validation repertoires and the approximately 700 first-cohort repertoires used the same platform, as reported by a later analysis. The study, taken as a whole, reports: Subsequent analysis showed first-cohort TCR clusters tending to co-occur in 120 validation repertoires. The authors enumerated around 150 TCR beta chains as linked to cytomegalovirus.

Sequenced by immunoSEQ multiplex PCR; TCRdb stores in-frame clones only, minus some. The table lists over 85,000 clones, roughly 88% of them singletons, with more than 1.4% in the top ten. This CDR3 contains 14 residues. CDR1 is GTSNPN and CDR2 is SVGIG in the germline V gene (reference sequence). V was clipped by 4 bases and J by 4 bases; unmatched bases: 4. The chain joins TRBV30 to TRBJ1-5; 10 bases are a match to TRBD1. This clonotype was sampled from a woman between 25 and 40 years old in good health and CMV-seropositive. Sequencing was carried out using PBMCs. CDR3 sequence (DNA): TGTGCCTGGACGACAGGGGGCGTTAATCAGCCCCAGCATTTT. Its translation is CAWTTGGVNQPQHF.